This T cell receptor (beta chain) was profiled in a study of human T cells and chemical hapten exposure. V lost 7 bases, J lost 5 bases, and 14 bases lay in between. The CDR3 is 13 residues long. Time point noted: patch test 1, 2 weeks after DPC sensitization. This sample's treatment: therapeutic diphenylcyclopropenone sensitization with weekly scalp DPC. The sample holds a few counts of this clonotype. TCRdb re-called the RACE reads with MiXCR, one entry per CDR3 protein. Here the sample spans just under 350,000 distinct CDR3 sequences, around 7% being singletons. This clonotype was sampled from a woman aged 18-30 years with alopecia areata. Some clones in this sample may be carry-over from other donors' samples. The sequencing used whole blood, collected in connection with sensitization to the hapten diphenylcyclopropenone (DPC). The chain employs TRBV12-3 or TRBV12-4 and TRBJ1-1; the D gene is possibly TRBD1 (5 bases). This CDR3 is CASTLVEGTEAFF. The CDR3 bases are TGTGCCAGCACCTTGGTTGAGGGGACTGAAGCTTTCTTT.